The 18 T cell receptor beta chains below come from one sample, sequenced in a study of cytomegalovirus exposure and HLA in healthy donors. Primers for the PCR totalled 60 Vbeta and 13 Jbeta. TCRdb's table, derived via immunoSEQ multiplex PCR, lists solely in-frame clones and lacks some. This sample has around 150,000 clones, with just under 80% found just once. Sequencing input: PBMCs. These receptors originate from a male donor in good health and CMV-seronegative.

The chain has TRBV27 and TRBJ2-6; D remains unclear. The CDR3 covers 17 residues. V gave up 3 bases and J gave up 3 bases, with 15 bases separating them. CDR1 is MNHEY, CDR2 SMNVEV, per germline (reference sequence). The CDR3 nucleotides are TGTGCCAGCAGTTTTACAGCTCCCATGGGTGGGGCCAACGTCCTGACTTTC. Protein sequence: CASSFTAPMGGANVLTF.

The chain has TRBV20-1 and TRBJ2-1; D is undetermined. Germline V gene lookup returns CDR1 DFQATT and CDR2 SNEGSKA (reference sequence). The V and J ends lost 0 bases and 12 bases respectively, with 9 bases between them. The CDR3 extends over 11 amino acids. CDR3 DNA: TGCAGTGCTAGAGATCGAGTAATGCAGTTCTTC. Translation: CSARDRVMQFF.

The rearrangement joins TRBV5-8 to TRBJ2-7, with 7 bases identical to TRBD2. Germline V gene sequence: CDR1 SGHTS, CDR2 YDEGEE. J was trimmed by 7 bases and V by 4 bases; bases with no gene match: 11. This CDR3 has 14 residues. CDR3 nucleotides: TGTGCCAGCAGCCCCCGTTGGGGGGGAGATGAGCAGTACTTC. It is translated as CASSPRWGGDEQYF.

The genes are TRBV7-2 and TRBJ2-3; 11 nucleotides match TRBD2. With V trimmed by 4 bases and J by 4 bases, 7 bases remained unmatched. The CDR3 is 16 amino acids. Per germline, CDR1 SGHTA and CDR2 FQGNSA. DNA of the CDR3: TGTGCCAGCAGCTCGTATAGCGGGGGGGCCCCAGATACGCAGTATTTT. This sequence encodes CASSSYSGGAPDTQYF.

The chain carries TRBV7-3 and TRBJ2-3; maybe TRBD2 (6 bases). Germline-derived CDR1 and CDR2 are SGHTA and FQGTGA. CDR3 length: 15 residues. V lost 5 bases and J 2 bases, leaving 14 bases between the germline ends. CDR3 nucleotide sequence: TGTGCCAGCAGCCGGAGCGGGCGGGTCACAGATACGCAGTATTTT. Protein sequence: CASSRSGRVTDTQYF.

V gene TRBV19 combines with J gene TRBJ2-2; D is undetermined. CDR3 size: 14 residues. Germline V CDR1 and CDR2: LNHDA, SQIVND (reference sequence). V lost 2 bases and J 1 base, leaving 5 bases between the germline ends. The CDR3, as DNA: TGTGCCAGTAGTATAATCAGGAACACCGGGGAGCTGTTTTTT. This translates into CASSIIRNTGELFF.

This sequence joins TRBV9 and TRBJ2-2; D perhaps matches TRBD2 (6 bases). The CDR3 is 14 residues long. V lost 4 bases, J lost 9 bases, and 16 bases lay in between. Germline assignment: CDR1 SGDLS and CDR2 YYNGEE. This CDR3 reads CASSSGGELRELFF. In nucleotides, the CDR3 is TGTGCCAGCAGCTCAGGCGGGGAGCTGAGGGAGCTGTTTTTT.

The chain uses TRBV10-2 and TRBJ1-2; 8 nucleotides match TRBD1. In germline, CDR1 is WSHSY, CDR2 SAAADI. The CDR3 has 14 amino acids. V shed 8 bases, J shed 5 bases, and the junction held 10 bases outside the gene matches. The CDR3 loop reads CASAQTGAGYGYTF. CDR3 in DNA: TGCGCCAGCGCCCAGACAGGGGCGGGATATGGCTACACCTTC.

The chain carries TRBV2 and TRBJ1-1, with D perhaps TRBD1 (5 bases). Germline CDR1 reads SNHLY; CDR2 reads FYNNEI. This CDR3 region has 16 residues. The V end lost 7 bases, the J end lost 4 bases, and 22 bases lay between the germline ends. CDR3 DNA: TGTGCCAGCACGATGGGGCTCGGTAGGATGAGCACTGAAGCTTTCTTT. Encoded protein: CASTMGLGRMSTEAFF.

J is TRBJ2-7 and V is TRBV27, with TRBD2 identical over 15 bases. The V segment lost 3 bases and the J segment 6 bases; nucleotides outside the gene matches: 6. CDR3 length equals 16 residues. Germline V gives CDR1 MNHEY, CDR2 SMNVEV (reference sequence). The CDR3 DNA sequence: TGTGCCAGCAGTTTGTGGACTAGCGGGGGGGCCGTCGAGCAGTACTTC. Encoded protein: CASSLWTSGGAVEQYF.

The chain has TRBV14 and TRBJ2-7; D is ambiguous. Between the trimmed V and J ends, which lost 0 bases and 0 bases, there was a span of 15 bases. Germline CDR1 SGHDN, CDR2 FVKESK. The CDR3 length is 17 residues. CDR3 in DNA: TGTGCCAGCAGCCAAGAACTCTCGCCAGGTTACTCCTACGAGCAGTACTTC. It encodes CASSQELSPGYSYEQYF.

This chain joins TRBV27 and TRBJ1-2; 10 bases are shared with TRBD1. V trimming: 5 bases; J trimming: 5 bases; junction bases outside the gene matches: 8. This CDR3 is 15 amino acids long. Germline V gives CDR1 MNHEY, CDR2 SMNVEV (reference sequence). CDR3 coding DNA: TGTGCCAGCAGTCGTGGGGACAGGGGATTATATGGCTACACCTTC. It encodes CASSRGDRGLYGYTF.

The count of this clone is one. The genes are TRBV7-2 and TRBJ2-5; unclear D gene. CDR1 and CDR2 (germline): SGHTA, FQGNSA. The CDR3 sequence is 13 residues long. V shed 2 bases and J shed 5 bases, with 9 bases lying between them. The CDR3 sequence: CASSLNSRETQYF. The CDR3 DNA reads TGTGCCAGCAGCTTAAACTCCAGGGAGACCCAGTACTTC. Variable domain in full (rest from reference TRBV7-2 and TRBJ2-5): GAGVSQSPSNKVTEKGKDVELRCDPISGHTALYWYRQSLGQGLEFLIYFQGNSAPDKSGLPSDRFSAERTGGSVSTLTIQRTQQEDSAVYLCASSLNSRETQYFGPGTRLLVL.

The chain combines TRBV5-1 with TRBJ1-6, with D possibly TRBD1 on 6 matching bases. V was pared by 0 bases and J by 3 bases, with 13 bases between. Germline V lookup: CDR1 SGHRS, CDR2 YFSETQ. This CDR3 is built from 17 residues. CDR3 DNA: TGCGCCAGCAGCTTGGTAACCGGACAGCTCTATAATTCACCCCTCCACTTT. As protein: CASSLVTGQLYNSPLHF.

This clone was detected only a few times. The chain combines TRBV5-6 with TRBJ2-7; weak D call: TRBD2 (5 bases). Germline CDR1 reads SGHDT; CDR2 reads YYEEEE. The CDR3 is 14 amino acids. The V gene lost 4 bases and the J gene lost 2 bases, with 13 bases spanning the gap. CDR3 bases: TGTGCCAGCAGCCCTCTGTCCGGGGCCTACGAGCAGTACTTC. This gives the protein CASSPLSGAYEQYF.

The gene calls are TRBV6-5 and TRBJ1-4; 10 nucleotides line up with TRBD1. Germline lookup yields CDR1 MNHEY and CDR2 SVGAGI. The length of the CDR3 is 14 residues. V shed 8 bases, J shed 8 bases, and the junction held 8 bases outside the gene matches. In DNA, the CDR3 is TGTGCCAGCCAACCGGGACAGGGGTTCGAAAAACTGTTTTTT. Residues: CASQPGQGFEKLFF.

This sequence joins TRBV13 and TRBJ1-5, with a weak D call TRBD1 (5 bases). Germline CDR1 and CDR2: PRHDT and FYEKMQ (reference sequence). V lost 7 bases, J lost 2 bases, and 12 bases lay in between. The CDR3 consists of 14 residues. The CDR3: CASTRRGGNQPQHF. DNA for the CDR3: TGTGCCAGCACCCGCCGGGGGGGCAATCAGCCCCAGCATTTT.

J is TRBJ1-2 and V is TRBV6-1; a possible D gene is TRBD1 (5 bases). The germline gives CDR1 MNHNS, CDR2 SASEGT. CDR3 size: 14 residues. Deletions cut 5 bases from V and 3 bases from J, with 13 bases between. CDR3 sequence (DNA): TGTGCCAGCAGTCCGGGGGGGACGGACTATGGCTACACCTTC. Encoded protein: CASSPGGTDYGYTF.